The clone carrying this TCR beta chain was seen more than once but under ten times. As yet, its antigen is unknown. The sample comes from a study of shared clonotypes between healthy human individuals. The table came from immunoSEQ multiplex PCR; TCRdb's copy has only in-frame clones and leaves some out. This sample has over a million clones, with about 75% found just once. This CDR3 region has 14 residues. Germline CDR1 GTSNPN, CDR2 SVGIG (reference sequence). The germline V and J ends were trimmed by 1 base and 6 bases, with 13 bases remaining between them. The study's findings and limits: Clonotypes which were not shared had lower generation probabilities than clonotypes that all four donors shared.

The material sequenced was memory CD4+ T cells sorted from blood. The subset denotes: CD45RA-negative fraction. The rearrangement uses TRBV30 and TRBJ1-5, with D hard to call. The TCR sequence derives from a man aged 18-30 years in good health. CDR3 nucleotides: TGTGCCTGGAGTGCTCTCACTTCGGGTCAGCCCCAGCATTTT. Amino acids: CAWSALTSGQPQHF.